This T cell receptor (beta chain) was identified in a study of T cell repertoires in cytomegalovirus infection. There are 14 residues in the CDR3. V lost 7 bases and J 2 bases, leaving 15 bases between the germline ends. CDR1 and CDR2 (germline): DFQATT, SNEGSKA (reference sequence). The study, taken as a whole, reports: In two of eight donors, the top clonotype was HLA-C-restricted CMV-specific.

On this clonotype: Its specificity is not known.

In TCRdb, the reads were re-called with MiXCR into one record per CDR3 protein. Among roughly 570,000 distinct CDR3 sequences listed, approximately 40% were seen once. The clonotype originates from a human donor in good health (CMV status not recorded). Some clones in this sample may be carry-over from other donors' samples. The chain couples TRBV20-1 to TRBJ1-3; D not resolved. The source material was cultured PBMCs, sampled from culture after CMV antigen stimulation. The CDR3 DNA is TGCAGTGTAGTTCGGGGATCAACTGGAAACACCATATATTTT. The encoded protein is CSVVRGSTGNTIYF.